The 32 T cell receptor beta chains below come from one sample, sequenced in a study of T-cell reconstitution after alpha-beta-depleted transplantation in children. The TCRbeta library incorporated unique molecular identifiers. TCRdb reprocessed the PCR reads via MiXCR and lists one record per CDR3 protein. The sample carries a few hundred thousand distinct CDR3 sequences, 43% recorded once. The sample in question was PBMCs, obtained before TCRalphabeta/CD19-depleted stem cell transplant. These TCRs come from a girl under 10 years old with aplastic anemia, due to receive a stem cell transplant.

V usage is TRBV20-1 and J usage is TRBJ2-5; no reliable D call. The ends were cut back, 4 bases at V and 5 bases at J, with 14 bases in the middle. The germline CDR1 and CDR2 sequences are DFQATT and SNEGSKA (reference sequence). The CDR3 runs 13 residues. This CDR3 reads CSANPTATETQYF. The CDR3 nucleotides read TGCAGTGCTAACCCGACGGCCACGGAGACCCAGTACTTC.

This clonotype was seen only a few times. The CDR3 nucleotides are TGCAGTGCCAGCCGCCCGGAAGAAGCCTACGAGCAGTACTTC. Protein: CSASRPEEAYEQYF. The rearrangement uses TRBV20-1 and TRBJ2-7; D ambiguous. The CDR3 spans 14 residues. With 6 bases removed from V and 2 bases from J, the gap between germline ends came to 17 bases. CDR1 is DFQATT, CDR2 SNEGSKA, per germline (reference sequence).

This sequence joins TRBV6-1 and TRBJ2-7; 11 nucleotides agree with TRBD1. The junction had 6 bases not matched to a gene; V was cut back by 6 bases and J by 2 bases. CDR3 length: 15 amino acids. Germline assignment: CDR1 MNHNS and CDR2 SASEGT. CDR3 residues: CASSRGTGGAYEQYF. Written as DNA, the CDR3 is TGTGCCAGCAGCCGAGGGACAGGGGGAGCCTACGAGCAGTACTTC.

This clonotype was counted only a few times. This chain connects TRBV6-1 to TRBJ2-1, with 7 bases that match TRBD2. Germline CDR1 MNHNS, CDR2 SASEGT. J lost 0 bases, V lost 6 bases, and 5 bases had no gene match. The CDR3 is made up of 15 amino acids. The CDR3: CASSQLANSYNEQFF. The CDR3 DNA follows: TGTGCCAGCAGCCAACTAGCGAACTCCTACAATGAGCAGTTCTTC.

This chain connects TRBV7-3 to TRBJ2-1; a possible D gene is TRBD2 (6 bases). V was trimmed by 0 bases and J by 5 bases, leaving 17 bases between them. CDR3 size: 17 residues. From germline, CDR1 is SGHTA and CDR2 FQGTGA. CDR3 nucleotide sequence: TGTGCCAGCAGCTTAACGGGTTACGGGAGCCAACACAATGAGCAGTTCTTC. Protein: CASSLTGYGSQHNEQFF.

A few counts support this clonotype. The V and J genes are TRBV27 and TRBJ2-5; perhaps TRBD1 as D (6 bases). The ends were cut back, 4 bases at V and 0 bases at J, with 15 bases in the middle. CDR1 is MNHEY, CDR2 SMNVEV, per germline (reference sequence). CDR3 length: 16 amino acids. CDR3 sequence (DNA): TGTGCCAGCAGTTCTACTCGGGGACACAACCAAGAGACCCAGTACTTC. It is translated as CASSSTRGHNQETQYF.

The V and J genes are TRBV5-1 and TRBJ2-7; D possibly matches TRBD1 or TRBD2 (5 bases each). The germline V and J ends were trimmed by 4 bases and 3 bases, with 11 bases remaining between them. CDR1 is SGHRS and CDR2 is YFSETQ in the germline V gene. The CDR3 runs to 13 residues. The CDR3 protein is CASSGGWGYEQYF. CDR3 in DNA: TGCGCCAGCAGCGGGGGTTGGGGCTACGAGCAGTACTTC.

V and J are TRBV29-1 and TRBJ1-2; perhaps TRBD1 as D (5 bases). V was cut by 0 bases and J by 4 bases, with 12 bases left in between. This CDR3 has 14 residues. Germline CDR1 reads SQVTM; CDR2 reads ANQGSEA. Here the CDR3 DNA reads TGCAGCGTTGAAGATCGAACAGGAGTCTATGGCTACACCTTC. This sequence encodes CSVEDRTGVYGYTF.

In this sample, this clonotype turned up many times. The chain is built from TRBV6-2 or TRBV6-3 and TRBJ2-3, with 7 bases aligning to TRBD1. Per the germline V gene, CDR1 is MNHEY and CDR2 is SVGEGT. V shed 0 bases, J shed 2 bases, and the junction held 11 bases outside the gene matches. The CDR3 length is 18 residues. Here the CDR3 reads CASSYSKSGQANTDTQYF. As DNA, the CDR3 is TGTGCCAGCAGTTACTCGAAATCCGGACAGGCAAACACAGATACGCAGTATTTT.

Only a few counts were recorded for this clonotype. The chain couples TRBV24-1 to TRBJ1-2, with D uncertain. Germline CDR1 KGHDR, CDR2 SFDVKD. With 6 bases removed from V and 7 bases from J, the gap between germline ends came to 14 bases. The CDR3 is 13 residues long. The CDR3 coding sequence is TGTGCCACCAGTCCGCCGGGTGTAGCTGGCTACACCTTC. It encodes CATSPPGVAGYTF.

This clonotype was seen a handful of times. J is TRBJ2-7 and V is TRBV10-3, with 7 bases identical to TRBD1. The V gene end was trimmed by 2 bases and the J gene end by 2 bases; junction bases not matched to a gene: 3. The CDR3 is made up of 14 amino acids. CDR1 ENHRY and CDR2 SYGVKD come from the germline V gene. Here the CDR3 DNA reads TGTGCCATCAGTGAGAAGACAGGGCCCTACGAGCAGTACTTC. It encodes CAISEKTGPYEQYF.

This clonotype was observed a few times. The chain uses TRBV20-1 and TRBJ2-1; the D is unclear. Trimming shortened V by 5 bases and J by 0 bases, and 11 bases separated the two germline ends. Germline CDR1 is DFQATT and CDR2 is SNEGSKA (reference sequence). The CDR3 runs to 14 residues. CDR3 protein: CSAGRAGSYNEQFF. The CDR3 DNA follows: TGCAGTGCTGGTCGGGCCGGCTCCTACAATGAGCAGTTCTTC.

The genes are TRBV20-1 and TRBJ2-2, with D perhaps matching TRBD1 or TRBD2 (5 bases each). CDR1 is DFQATT and CDR2 is SNEGSKA in the germline V gene (reference sequence). The CDR3 spans 16 residues. The V end lost 3 bases, the J end lost 6 bases, and 20 bases lay between the germline ends. This CDR3 is CSASGTGTYRAGELFF. Here the CDR3 DNA reads TGCAGTGCTAGTGGGACGGGGACCTATAGGGCCGGGGAGCTGTTTTTT.

A few counts support this clonotype. The rearrangement links TRBV4-1 to TRBJ2-1; the D gene could be TRBD1 or TRBD2 (5 bases each). The CDR3 totals 16 residues. V lost 4 bases, J lost 0 bases, and 13 bases lay in between. Germline-derived CDR1 and CDR2 are MGHRA and YSYEKL. CDR3 DNA: TGCGCCAGCAGCCCATTAGGGGACGACTCCTACAATGAGCAGTTCTTC. It encodes CASSPLGDDSYNEQFF.

The CDR3, as DNA: TGTGCCAATCTACAGGGGGGCGGGCAGTACTTC. Its protein product is CANLQGGGQYF. The chain combines TRBV7-9 with TRBJ2-7, with TRBD1 identical over 8 bases. Unmatched junction bases numbered 8, after V lost 10 bases and J lost 9 bases. The CDR3 runs to 11 residues. CDR1 is SEHNR and CDR2 is FQNEAQ in the germline V gene (reference sequence).

The chain combines TRBV28 with TRBJ2-3; no clear D. The germline CDR1 and CDR2 sequences are MDHEN and SYDVKM. CDR3 length: 15 residues. Trimming pared 2 bases from V and 2 bases from J, leaving 11 bases between. The CDR3 region is CASSLTGHHTDTQYF. The CDR3, as DNA: TGTGCCAGCAGTTTAACGGGCCACCACACAGATACGCAGTATTTT.

The J gene is TRBJ2-7, the V gene TRBV28; TRBD2 aligns across 12 bases. The CDR3 consists of 16 residues. J gave up 1 base and V 6 bases, and 7 bases lay outside the gene matches. Per germline, CDR1 MDHEN and CDR2 SYDVKM. The CDR3 DNA is TGTGCCAGCAGAACCGGACTAGCGGGACTTTCCTACGAGCAGTACTTC. Its translation: CASRTGLAGLSYEQYF.

On this clonotype: A much larger clone differs by one base, so this may be a read error. This likely comes from a read error, as the CDR3 has no conserved phenylalanine or tryptophan at its end. This sequence joins TRBV20-1 and TRBJ2-7; TRBD1 is a possible D gene (5 bases). Germline values: CDR1 DFQATT, CDR2 SNEGSKA (reference sequence). The CDR3 runs 13 residues. With 5 bases removed from V and 7 bases from J, the gap between germline ends came to 18 bases. CDR3 DNA sequence: TGCAGTGCTCACGACAGCCCCCTGGCTGAGCAGTACTAC. Its protein product is CSAHDSPLAEQYY.

This clonotype occurred many times. The V call is TRBV7-2, the J call TRBJ2-5, with TRBD1 identical over 11 bases. The CDR3 runs 15 residues. J gave up 7 bases and V 2 bases, and 6 bases lay outside the gene matches. The germline gives CDR1 SGHTA, CDR2 FQGNSA. The CDR3, as DNA: TGTGCCAGCAGCTTAACGGGGGACAGGGGGGGGACCCAGTACTTC. Translation: CASSLTGDRGGTQYF.

This clonotype was recorded a few times. The chain is built from TRBV27 and TRBJ2-3; TRBD2 aligns across 10 bases. The CDR3 sequence is 15 residues long. Trimming removed 3 bases from V and 5 bases from J; junction bases left unmatched: 5. Germline V gives CDR1 MNHEY, CDR2 SMNVEV (reference sequence). CDR3 nucleotides: TGTGCCAGCAGTTTCGCTAGCGGGAGTGGAGATACGCAGTATTTT. This gives the protein CASSFASGSGDTQYF.

CDR3 residues: CASSWDVLSGEETQYF. CDR3 nucleotide sequence: TGTGCCAGCAGCTGGGATGTCCTGTCCGGCGAAGAGACCCAGTACTTC. The chain joins TRBV28 to TRBJ2-5; D uncertain. The CDR3 consists of 16 residues. V dropped 6 bases and J dropped 3 bases, with 20 bases sitting between them. Germline assignment: CDR1 MDHEN and CDR2 SYDVKM. The complete variable domain, with remaining parts taken from reference TRBV28 and TRBJ2-5, reads DVKVTQSSRYLVKRTGEKVFLECVQDMDHENMFWYRQDPGLGLRLIYFSYDVKMKEKGDIPEGYSVSREKKERFSLILESASTNQTSMYLCASSWDVLSGEETQYFGPGTRLLVL.

This clonotype came up once. The chain uses TRBV20-1 and TRBJ2-3; no reliable D call. This CDR3 region has 13 residues. Germline V gene lookup returns CDR1 DFQATT and CDR2 SNEGSKA (reference sequence). V was pared by 6 bases and J by 6 bases, with 16 bases between. The CDR3 coding sequence is TGCAGTGCCGACCGTCTTGATGGGGATACGCAGTATTTT. Protein product: CSADRLDGDTQYF.

This clonotype was seen a few times. Germline and junction disagree at one end, which may indicate a read error. This chain joins TRBV20-1 and TRBJ2-1; unclear D gene. The CDR3 has 14 amino acids. Germline lookup yields CDR1 DFQATT and CDR2 SNEGSKA (reference sequence). The CDR3 DNA reads TGCAGTGCGCAACCCAGCGTGGCCTACCATGAGCAGTTCTTC. Encoded protein: CSAQPSVAYHEQFF.

The V and J genes are TRBV5-1 and TRBJ1-1; 8 bases agree with TRBD1. From germline, CDR1 is SGHRS and CDR2 YFSETQ. This CDR3 has 13 amino acids. J lost 1 base, V lost 10 bases, and 6 bases had no gene match. In DNA form, the CDR3 reads TGCGCCTCCTCGACAGGGGAGAACACTGAAGCTTTCTTT. Encoded protein: CASSTGENTEAFF.

This clonotype was seen a handful of times. In DNA, the CDR3 is TGTGCCAGCTCACCTTTTGGACAGGCAAGCTCCTATAATTCACCCCTCCACTTT. This sequence encodes CASSPFGQASSYNSPLHF. The gene calls are TRBV18 and TRBJ1-6, with TRBD1 identical over 7 bases. Germline lookup yields CDR1 KGHSH and CDR2 LQKENI. The CDR3 is 18 amino acids. J was trimmed by 0 bases and V by 3 bases; bases with no gene match: 8.

CDR3 coding DNA: TGTGCCAGCAGCTTAGTACGCGAGAGTTATTCCTACGAGCAGTACTTC. This encodes CASSLVRESYSYEQYF. The gene calls are TRBV11-2 and TRBJ2-7, with D unresolved. V was pared by 1 base and J by 1 base, with 14 bases between. CDR3 length: 16 residues. The germline gives CDR1 SGHAT, CDR2 FQNNGV.

This clonotype was recorded at least ten times. The J gene is TRBJ2-5, the V gene TRBV20-1, with TRBD2 matching over 7 bases. This CDR3 spans 14 amino acids. Losses at the gene ends were 8 bases for V and 1 base for J; bases not matched to a gene: 10. The germline CDR1 and CDR2 sequences are DFQATT and SNEGSKA (reference sequence). DNA for the CDR3: TGCAGTACCGCTAGCGGTCGAATCCAAGAGACCCAGTACTTC. Protein sequence: CSTASGRIQETQYF.

The J gene is TRBJ2-4, the V gene TRBV20-1, with D possibly being TRBD1 (6 bases). This CDR3 has 18 residues. V lost 3 bases and J lost 1, with 22 bases in between. Germline V gives CDR1 DFQATT, CDR2 SNEGSKA (reference sequence). CDR3 loop: CSASRWAGDSSAKNIQYF. CDR3 sequence (DNA): TGCAGTGCTAGTCGGTGGGCAGGGGATTCATCTGCCAAAAACATTCAGTACTTC.

The rearrangement joins TRBV29-1 to TRBJ2-7; TRBD2 aligns across 12 bases. Germline CDR1 and CDR2: SQVTM and ANQGSEA. This CDR3 contains 14 residues. V trimming: 6 bases; J trimming: 1 base; junction bases outside the gene matches: 4. CDR3 nucleotide sequence: TGCAGCGTGGGAGGACTAGCGGGGTCCTACGAGCAGTACTTC. As protein: CSVGGLAGSYEQYF.

This chain joins TRBV12-3 or TRBV12-4 and TRBJ1-5; D remains ambiguous. The CDR3 has 13 residues. Deletions cut 6 bases from V and 4 bases from J, with 10 bases between. The CDR3 sequence: CASRLAGNQPQHF. The CDR3 coding sequence is TGTGCCAGCAGACTAGCGGGGAATCAGCCCCAGCATTTT.

This clonotype appeared a few times. V is TRBV7-9 and J is TRBJ2-1; 14 bases are a match to TRBD2. From germline, CDR1 is SEHNR and CDR2 FQNEAQ (reference sequence). This CDR3 region has 16 residues. With 2 bases clipped from V and 6 bases from J, the junction kept 3 bases outside the gene matches. The CDR3 region has the DNA TGTGCCAGCAGCTTACCCGGGACTAGCGGGAGCAATGAGCAGTTCTTC. As protein: CASSLPGTSGSNEQFF.

In its sample, this clonotype was seen many times. The V call is TRBV18, the J call TRBJ2-7; 7 positions agree with TRBD1. The ends lost 5 bases at V and 5 bases at J; junction bases unmatched: 6. Germline CDR1 and CDR2: KGHSH and LQKENI. The CDR3 spans 13 residues. The CDR3 sequence is CASSTDRVHEQYF. The CDR3 DNA reads as TGTGCCAGCTCAACTGACAGGGTCCACGAGCAGTACTTC.